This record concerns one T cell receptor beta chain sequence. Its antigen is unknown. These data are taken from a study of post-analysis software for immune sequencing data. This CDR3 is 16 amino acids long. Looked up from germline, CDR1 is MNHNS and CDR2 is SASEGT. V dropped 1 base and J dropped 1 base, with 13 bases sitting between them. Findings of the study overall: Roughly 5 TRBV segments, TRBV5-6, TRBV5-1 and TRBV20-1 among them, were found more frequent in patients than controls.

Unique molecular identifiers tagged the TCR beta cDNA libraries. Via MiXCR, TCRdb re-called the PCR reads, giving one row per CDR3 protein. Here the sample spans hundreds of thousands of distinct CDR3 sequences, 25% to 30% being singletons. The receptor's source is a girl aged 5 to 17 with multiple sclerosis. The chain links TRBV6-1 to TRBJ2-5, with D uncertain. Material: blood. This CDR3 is CASSEDTGFGQETQYF. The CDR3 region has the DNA TGTGCCAGCAGTGAAGACACCGGGTTCGGCCAAGAGACCCAGTACTTC.